The 30 T cell receptor beta chains given below trace back to one sample, sequenced in a study of STAT5B mutations in CD4+ large granular lymphocyte leukemia. TCRdb keeps only in-frame clones here, not all; method: immunoSEQ multiplex PCR. This sample has more than 30,000 clones; roughly 91% occur once, and the top ten carry 0.4% to 0.5%. The sample taken for sequencing was CD4+ T cells from blood buffy coats. The receptors were gathered from a human donor in good health.

This chain links TRBV5-1 with TRBJ2-5; D not certain. V dropped 4 bases and J dropped 4 bases, with 11 bases sitting between them. The CDR3 sequence is 13 residues long. From germline, CDR1 is SGHRS and CDR2 YFSETQ. CDR3 coding DNA: TGCGCCAGCAGCCGCTGGACCGGAGAGACCCAGTACTTC. Amino acid sequence: CASSRWTGETQYF.

The V and J genes are TRBV2 and TRBJ2-5; TRBD2 matches 12 bases. J gave up 5 bases and V 6 bases, and 7 bases lay outside the gene matches. The CDR3 runs 15 residues. Per the germline V gene, CDR1 is SNHLY and CDR2 is FYNNEI. The CDR3 reads CASSSRLAGVETQYF. The CDR3 region has the DNA TGTGCCAGCAGCTCACGACTAGCGGGAGTGGAGACCCAGTACTTC.

This chain joins TRBV18 and TRBJ1-1; D is ambiguous. This CDR3 comprises 14 residues. From germline, CDR1 is KGHSH and CDR2 LQKENI. The ends were cut back, 5 bases at V and 2 bases at J, with 12 bases in the middle. The CDR3: CASSTGNPNTEAFF. CDR3 bases: TGTGCCAGCTCAACTGGGAACCCAAACACTGAAGCTTTCTTT.

In DNA, the CDR3 is TGTGCCAGCAGTCTCCCACCAGGGGTCGCTGGGGCCAACGTCCTGACTTTC. Its protein product is CASSLPPGVAGANVLTF. V gene TRBV27 combines with J gene TRBJ2-6, with D possibly TRBD1 on 6 matching bases. Per germline, CDR1 MNHEY and CDR2 SMNVEV (reference sequence). The CDR3 covers 17 residues. V lost 5 bases to trimming and J lost 2 bases, with 16 bases between them. Filled out from reference TRBV27 and TRBJ2-6, the complete variable domain reads EAQVTQNPRYLITVTGKKLTVTCSQNMNHEYMSWYRQDPGLGLRQIYYSMNVEVTDKGDVPEGYKVSRKEKRNFPLILESPSPNQTSLYFCASSLPPGVAGANVLTFGAGSRLTVL.

This chain connects TRBV6-6 to TRBJ1-2, with 7 bases fitting TRBD1. The CDR3 is made up of 14 amino acids. Germline CDR1 and CDR2: MNHNY and SVGAGI (reference sequence). After removal of 2 bases from V and 6 bases from J, the junction contained 6 bases not matched to a gene. The CDR3 DNA sequence: TGTGCCAGCAGTTACAGGGGGCGAGATGATGGCTACACCTTC. This encodes CASSYRGRDDGYTF.

The CDR3 bases are TGTGCCAGCAGCCAATTGGGGGGGACCTACGAGCAGTACTTC. This encodes CASSQLGGTYEQYF. The V gene is TRBV16, the J gene TRBJ2-7; 7 positions match TRBD2. The ends lost 1 base at V and 2 bases at J; junction bases unmatched: 2. The CDR3 totals 14 residues. CDR1 KGHSY and CDR2 FQNENV come from the germline V gene.

The rearrangement links TRBV6-5 to TRBJ2-7, with D unresolved. The V and J ends lost 2 bases and 7 bases respectively, with 6 bases between them. CDR1 and CDR2 (germline): MNHEY, SVGAGI. The CDR3 consists of 11 residues. The CDR3, as DNA: TGTGCCAGCAGTTACGGATTTGAGCAGTACTTC. Protein: CASSYGFEQYF.

This clone was found once. The rearrangement joins TRBV5-1 to TRBJ2-1; 9 bases align to TRBD1. This CDR3 contains 15 residues. J was trimmed by 8 bases and V by 4 bases; bases with no gene match: 10. Germline CDR1 is SGHRS and CDR2 is YFSETQ. CDR3 in amino acids: CASSPSLQGADEQFF. In DNA form, the CDR3 reads TGCGCCAGCAGCCCGTCATTACAGGGGGCGGATGAGCAGTTCTTC.

This clone was seen only once. J is TRBJ2-5 and V is TRBV5-4, with 11 nucleotides matching TRBD2. Per germline, CDR1 SGHNT and CDR2 YYREEE (reference sequence). The length of the CDR3 is 16 residues. J gave up 7 bases and V 3 bases, and 11 bases lay outside the gene matches. This CDR3 is CASSSGLAAPEGTQYF. The DNA of the CDR3 is TGTGCCAGCAGCTCGGGACTAGCGGCACCCGAGGGGACCCAGTACTTC.

This clone was detected once. This chain joins TRBV9 and TRBJ2-7; perhaps D is TRBD1 or TRBD2 (5 bases each). This CDR3 contains 15 residues. The V end was cut by 3 bases, the J end by 0 bases, with 13 bases between. Germline V CDR1 and CDR2: SGDLS, YYNGEE. The CDR3 reads CASSEGMGVSYEQYF. For the CDR3, the DNA is TGTGCCAGCAGCGAGGGGATGGGAGTCTCCTACGAGCAGTACTTC. The full variable domain, in which reference TRBV9 and TRBJ2-7 provide the parts outside the CDR3, is DSGVTQTPKHLITATGQRVTLRCSPRSGDLSVYWYQQSLDQGLQFLIQYYNGEERAKGNILERFSAQQFPDLHSELNLSSLELGDSALYFCASSEGMGVSYEQYFGPGTRLTVT.

V gene TRBV29-1 combines with J gene TRBJ1-6; D gene ambiguous. Germline loops: CDR1 SQVTM, CDR2 ANQGSEA. Trimming removed 5 bases at V and 6 bases at J, with 11 bases between. The CDR3 covers 13 residues. The CDR3 is CSVSDTRNSPLHF. The CDR3, as DNA: TGCAGCGTTAGTGACACACGTAATTCACCCCTCCACTTT.

The chain links TRBV7-2 to TRBJ1-2, with no clear D. V gave up 2 bases and J gave up 8 bases, with 15 bases separating them. The CDR3 runs 14 residues. Germline loops: CDR1 SGHTA, CDR2 FQGNSA. The CDR3 DNA reads TGTGCCAGCAGCTTATCGATCACGCCCAGGGGCTACACCTTC. It is translated as CASSLSITPRGYTF. The whole variable domain, filled in from reference TRBV7-2 and TRBJ1-2, reads GAGVSQSPSNKVTEKGKDVELRCDPISGHTALYWYRQSLGQGLEFLIYFQGNSAPDKSGLPSDRFSAERTGGSVSTLTIQRTQQEDSAVYLCASSLSITPRGYTFGSGTRLTVV.

The chain combines TRBV10-3 with TRBJ2-1, with D perhaps matching TRBD2 (6 bases). CDR1 is ENHRY, CDR2 SYGVKD, per germline. The CDR3 sequence is 15 residues long. Trimming removed 3 bases from V and 4 bases from J, with 13 bases in between. CDR3 protein: CAISEERAKYNEQFF. The DNA of the CDR3 is TGTGCCATCAGTGAAGAGCGGGCGAAGTACAATGAGCAGTTCTTC.

The chain links TRBV19 to TRBJ1-3, with a tentative D call TRBD1 (5 bases). V lost 6 bases to trimming and J lost 0 bases, with 12 bases between them. Germline V gives CDR1 LNHDA, CDR2 SQIVND (reference sequence). CDR3 length: 15 residues. The CDR3 DNA reads as TGTGCCAGTAGCCCGGACGGGGGCTCTGGAAACACCATATATTTT. It specifies CASSPDGGSGNTIYF.

The chain recombines TRBV27 with TRBJ1-2; perhaps TRBD1 as D (5 bases). The length of the CDR3 is 14 residues. Germline lookup yields CDR1 MNHEY and CDR2 SMNVEV (reference sequence). V lost 3 bases to trimming and J lost 2 bases, with 10 bases between them. Written as DNA, the CDR3 is TGTGCCAGCAGTTTCCAGGGCCGAAACTATGGCTACACCTTC. Translating it yields CASSFQGRNYGYTF.

The gene calls are TRBV21-1 and TRBJ1-1; TRBD1 is the table's D call and was not checked against the DNA. TRBV21-1 is reported as a pseudogene. This CDR3 contains 14 residues. CDR3 coding DNA: TGTGCCAGCAGACAAAGGCAGGGAACCACTGAAGCTTTCTTT. Encoded protein: CASRQRQGTTEAFF.

The rearrangement uses TRBV5-1 and TRBJ2-5, with 8 bases aligning to TRBD1. V trimming: 2 bases; J trimming: 5 bases; junction bases outside the gene matches: 11. CDR3 size: 16 residues. The germline V gene has CDR1 SGHRS and CDR2 YFSETQ. CDR3 loop: CASSFVPQGARETQYF. DNA for the CDR3: TGCGCCAGCAGCTTTGTACCTCAGGGGGCCCGTGAGACCCAGTACTTC.

The genes are TRBV15 and TRBJ1-4, with D perhaps matching TRBD1 (6 bases). Germline lookup yields CDR1 LNHNV and CDR2 YYDKDF (reference sequence). The V end was cut by 1 base, the J end by 3 bases, with 12 bases between. The CDR3 sequence is 16 residues long. The CDR3 bases are TGTGCCACCAGCAGAGGGGGGGCAGGGTCTAATGAAAAACTGTTTTTT. As protein: CATSRGGAGSNEKLFF.

In this sample, this clone turned up once. This chain uses TRBV28 with TRBJ2-5; 7 bases align to TRBD1. Germline V gives CDR1 MDHEN, CDR2 SYDVKM. The CDR3 contains 12 residues. Trimming at V came to 8 bases and at J to 7 bases, leaving 7 bases not matched to a gene. The DNA for the CDR3 is TGTGCCAGCGGAACAGGGGTTGGGACCCAGTACTTC. Its translation is CASGTGVGTQYF.

This clone was found a few times. The gene calls are TRBV6-5 and TRBJ1-5; possible D gene TRBD1, 6 bases. Trimming left V 6 bases short and J 3 bases short, with 9 bases between. The CDR3 is made up of 13 amino acids. Germline CDR1 is MNHEY and CDR2 is SVGAGI. The chain's CDR3 is CASRGGLNQPQHF. In DNA, the CDR3 is TGTGCCAGCAGGGGGGGGCTCAATCAGCCCCAGCATTTT.

This chain connects TRBV6-1 to TRBJ2-5, with 7 bases fitting TRBD1. Looked up from germline, CDR1 is MNHNS and CDR2 is SASEGT. There are 14 residues in the CDR3. After removal of 2 bases from V and 5 bases from J, the junction contained 5 bases not matched to a gene. CDR3 bases: TGTGCCAGCAGTGAACAACAGGGGTTGGAGACCCAGTACTTC. Translation gives CASSEQQGLETQYF.

This sequence joins TRBV2 and TRBJ1-5; D ambiguous. This CDR3 is 12 amino acids long. The V end lost 3 bases, the J end lost 9 bases, and 9 bases lay between the germline ends. Looked up from germline, CDR1 is SNHLY and CDR2 is FYNNEI. The CDR3 sequence is CASSEERPPQHF. CDR3 bases: TGTGCCAGCAGTGAGGAGCGCCCGCCCCAGCATTTT.

J is TRBJ2-7 and V is TRBV30, with TRBD2 matching 13 bases. The germline V gene has CDR1 GTSNPN and CDR2 SVGIG (reference sequence). This CDR3 spans 15 amino acids. The V segment lost 7 bases and the J segment 4 bases; nucleotides outside the gene matches: 10. The CDR3 DNA reads as TGTGCCTACCAAAAATGGGGACTAGCGGGATACGAGCAGTACTTC. The encoded protein is CAYQKWGLAGYEQYF.

The rearrangement uses TRBV18 and TRBJ1-5; perhaps TRBD1 as D (6 bases). Trimming removed 6 bases at V and 4 bases at J, with 16 bases between. The germline CDR1 and CDR2 sequences are KGHSH and LQKENI. This CDR3 region has 15 residues. CDR3 in amino acids: CASSDVLQGNQPQHF. The CDR3 DNA is TGTGCCAGCTCGGATGTACTACAGGGAAATCAGCCCCAGCATTTT.

J is TRBJ1-2 and V is TRBV4-1; no firm D call. Trimming left V 1 base short and J 1 base short, with 7 bases between. Germline CDR1 and CDR2: MGHRA and YSYEKL. CDR3 length: 14 residues. The CDR3 region is CASSQAGINYGYTF. In DNA, the CDR3 is TGCGCCAGCAGCCAAGCGGGGATTAACTATGGCTACACCTTC.

This chain links TRBV18 with TRBJ2-2, with D unresolved. The length of the CDR3 is 13 residues. V was trimmed by 5 bases and J by 3 bases, leaving 7 bases between them. Germline V lookup: CDR1 KGHSH, CDR2 LQKENI. The CDR3 protein is CASSVRDTGELFF. The CDR3 DNA sequence: TGTGCCAGCTCAGTTAGAGACACCGGGGAGCTGTTTTTT.

This clone was found once. CDR3: CASRSEGMAADTQYF. CDR3 nucleotides: TGTGCCAGCAGATCCGAAGGAATGGCGGCGGATACGCAGTATTTT. The rearrangement joins TRBV6-5 to TRBJ2-3; D is unclear. Germline assignment: CDR1 MNHEY and CDR2 SVGAGI. The CDR3 has 15 amino acids. With 6 bases removed from V and 6 bases from J, the gap between germline ends came to 19 bases.

The chain has TRBV27 and TRBJ2-5; D ambiguous. The DNA end lines up better with TRBJ2-7; the J call may be wrong. This CDR3 spans 13 amino acids. In germline, CDR1 is MNHEY, CDR2 SMNVEV (reference sequence). CDR3 sequence reads: CASSLTYHYEQYF. The CDR3 bases are TGTGCCAGCAGTTTAACGTACCACTACGAGCAGTACTTC.

This clone was seen a single time. The chain uses TRBV28 and TRBJ1-2; D remains unclear. This CDR3 is built from 14 residues. Trimming took 3 bases from V and 7 from J, leaving 15 bases between them. Per germline, CDR1 MDHEN and CDR2 SYDVKM. The CDR3 DNA follows: TGTGCCAGCAGTTTTCCCCAGGCGCCTGGTGGCTACACCTTC. The encoded protein is CASSFPQAPGGYTF.

This chain joins TRBV6-5 and TRBJ1-1, with TRBD1 as a possible D gene (6 bases). Germline values: CDR1 MNHEY, CDR2 SVGAGI. The CDR3 sequence is 15 residues long. V gave up 2 bases and J gave up 1 base, with 11 bases separating them. CDR3 bases: TGTGCCAGCAGTTACGAAGGGGGATGGAACACTGAAGCTTTCTTT. Translated, it gives CASSYEGGWNTEAFF.